This is a list of T cell receptor beta chains from one sample in a study of breast tumors, draining lymph nodes, adjacent tissues. TCRdb itself ran the multiplex PCR reads through MiXCR, one entry per CDR3 protein. The sample contains under 250,000 distinct CDR3 sequences, roughly 32% of which appear only once. Sequencing input: axillary lymph node tissue. These receptors were obtained from a female donor with breast cancer. Some clones in this sample may be carry-over from other donors' samples. Both conserved end residues are part of each CDR3. The order of the fields is V gene, J gene, D gene, clone size, CDR3 DNA, CDR3 protein. A D gene is named only where the DNA matches it firmly. Clone size, where shown, is once, few, many, or a class for clones that have expanded.

>TRBV27|TRBJ2-7|-|-
TGTGCCAGCAGTTTGTTCGTAGAGTCGGGCAGGCCCTACGAGCAGTACTTC
CASSLFVESGRPYEQYF
>TRBV14|TRBJ1-3|-|many
TGTGCCAGCAGCACAGCATCCCCTTTAAACACCATATATTTT
CASSTASPLNTIYF
>TRBV7-9|TRBJ2-7|TRBD1|-
TGTGCCAGCAGTTTGACAGGGGCCTCTGAGCAGTACTTC
CASSLTGASEQYF
>TRBV11-2|TRBJ2-2|TRBD2|many
TGTGCCAGCAGCCGTCGACTAGCGGGAGCCTTTAGGTCCGGGGAGCTGTTTTTT
CASSRRLAGAFRSGELFF
>TRBV12-3/TRBV12-4|TRBJ1-2|TRBD1|many
TGTGCCAGCAGTTTCGCGCTCGGGACAGCCGTAGCTAGGTATGGCTACACCTTC
CASSFALGTAVARYGYTF
>TRBV19|TRBJ1-5|-|many
TGTGCCAGTAACGGGGGAGAGAGGCCCCAGCATTTT
CASNGGERPQHF
>TRBV18|TRBJ2-7|-|-
TGTGCCAGCTCACCCACCCTGCAGAACACTGAAGCTTTCTACGAGCAGTACTTC
CASSPTLQNTEAFYEQYF
>TRBV12-3/TRBV12-4|TRBJ2-7|TRBD2|many
TGTGCCAGCAGTTTTTTGGGGACTAGCGTAAACCTCCTCTACGAGCAGTACTTC
CASSFLGTSVNLLYEQYF
>TRBV2|TRBJ2-7|TRBD1|many
TGTGCCAGCAAGGACAGGAGCTACGAGCAGTACTTC
CASKDRSYEQYF
>TRBV19|TRBJ1-6|-|many
TGTGCCAGTAGCACAGGGTCGGGTAATTCACCCCTCCACTTT
CASSTGSGNSPLHF
>TRBV29-1|TRBJ2-1|-|-
TGTAGCGTTGTTTACTACTCAGGGGAGGATGAGCAGTTCTTC
CSVVYYSGEDEQFF